The clone carrying this T cell receptor beta chain occurred a few times. The target antigen is unknown. These data belong to a study of T cells after yellow fever vaccination. Study-level results: CD4 and CD8 compartments shared a small share of clonotypes, likely from convergent recombination.

This CDR3 has 13 residues. Germline assignment: CDR1 LGHDT and CDR2 YNNKEL (reference sequence). Trimming cost V 3 bases and J 2 bases, with 6 bases left between them. TCRdb re-called the 5' RACE reads through MiXCR, storing one row per CDR3 protein. Of about 300,000 distinct CDR3 sequences in the sample, less than 9.5% are singletons; the top ten hold around 3.3%. This clonotype originated in a young man who received the YFV17D yellow fever vaccine. This chain links TRBV3-1 with TRBJ2-3; D unclear. The sample in question was CD4+ T cells sorted from PBMCs, obtained 5 days after the yellow fever booster vaccination. In DNA, the CDR3 is TGTGCCAGCAGCCACACATACACAGATACGCAGTATTTT. Residues: CASSHTYTDTQYF.